The sample holds one count of the clone carrying this TCR beta chain. CDR3 length: 13 amino acids. V was shortened by 2 bases and J by 3 bases, with 8 bases between the two germline ends. CDR1 and CDR2 from the germline V gene are MNHEY and SMNVEV (reference sequence). In the original processing: Reference gene primer amplification yielded estimated nucleated cell counts. This table comes from immunoSEQ multiplex PCR, and its TCRdb copy is limited to in-frame clones, with some not included. Clonal size and the V and J genes are those of that table, whereas D and trimming came from the DNA. Of 250,000 to 300,000 clones in the sample, around 90% were seen once. These data are taken from a study of blood T cell repertoires in COVID-19. Study as a whole: Sample material is recorded as cDNA or gDNA derived from T cells, B-cell-depleted T cells, or PBMCs.

A Seattle source enrolled patients during active infection and followed them longitudinally. This sequence originates from a woman in her fifties or sixties with COVID-19, enrolled during active disease. The V and J genes are TRBV27 and TRBJ2-7; a weak D match, TRBD1 (7 bases). Sequencing was carried out using peripheral blood. The CDR3 spells CASSLQGGYEQYF. Here the CDR3 DNA reads TGTGCCAGCAGTTTACAGGGGGGCTACGAGCAGTACTTC.